This T cell receptor (beta chain) emerged from a study of OX40 agonist ivuxolimab in advanced cancers. Some clones are missing from TCRdb's copy, which holds only in-frame ones; the method was immunoSEQ multiplex PCR. The sample consists of tens of thousands of clones, roughly 80% of them appearing once. There are 15 residues in the CDR3. Germline CDR1 is MDHEN and CDR2 is SYDVKM. V was shortened by 6 bases and J by 4 bases, with 16 bases between the two germline ends. This clonotype was sampled from an adult with an advanced solid tumor such as melanoma, head and neck, liver or kidney cancer. The V gene is TRBV28, the J gene TRBJ1-3; D remains unclear. Specimen: CD4+ or CD8+ T cells sorted from blood, collected in a trial of the OX40 agonist ivuxolimab. Here the CDR3 reads CASSTHQVSGNTIYF. CDR3 bases: TGTGCCAGCAGCACCCACCAGGTATCCGGAAACACCATATATTTT.